The present entry profiles one T cell receptor (beta chain) with its context. CDR1 and CDR2 from the germline V gene are SGHRS and YFSETQ. V lost 5 bases, J lost 7 bases, and 3 bases stayed unmatched. The CDR3 length is 13 residues. The sample comes from a study of blood T cell repertoires in COVID-19. About the research overall: The United States, Italy and Spain provided the acute and convalescent COVID-19 samples. From T cells, B-cell-depleted T cells, or PBMCs came the material, which was cDNA or gDNA.

As handled by the study authors: Cell counts per sample came from amplifying reference gene primers. Clones were read by immunoSEQ multiplex PCR, and TCRdb kept only the in-frame ones, dropping some. V and J calls and clone size are copied from that table; D and trimming were computed from the DNA. The table has some 29,000 clones, approximately 81% seen once. The TCR comes from a man older than 75 with active COVID-19. The V gene is TRBV5-1, the J gene TRBJ2-3; 11 positions match TRBD2. Sequencing was done on a sample of peripheral blood. CDR3 nucleotide sequence: TGCGCCAGCAGAACTAGCGGGGGAAATACGCAGTATTTT. This encodes CASRTSGGNTQYF. Looking up the rest from reference TRBV5-1 and TRBJ2-3 gives the full variable domain: KAGVTQTPRYLIKTRGQQVTLSCSPISGHRSVSWYQQTPGQGLQFLFEYFSETQRNKGNFPGRFSGRQFSNSRSEMNVSTLELGDSALYLCASRTSGGNTQYFGPGTRLTVL.